This T cell receptor beta chain was observed in a study of T cells in women clearing cervical HPV infection. Study-level background: Cases: HPV16-related CIN3 or worse on histology, 2 invasive cancers.

Cervical HPV DNA detected by MY09/MY11 PCR, typed by dot-blot. Study-wide results and limits: CIN3+ cases had significantly higher TCR repertoire richness than controls, but evenness did not differ.

Concerning this clone: Its antigen is not identified. The read is 3 residues too short to cover the CDR3 end, so that end is filled in from the germline J gene.

Average input was about 1.2 ug genomic DNA for immunoSEQ TCR beta CDR3 amplification. Assay: immunoSEQ multiplex PCR; the TCRdb copy retains only in-frame clones and omits some. The repertoire table contains about 37,000 clones. CDR1 and CDR2 (germline): MDHEN, SYDVKM. V was cut by 2 bases and J by 0 bases, with 8 bases left in between. The CDR3 sequence is 15 residues long. The sequencing input was blood buffy coat. The TCR was taken from a woman aged 18 to 75 with a cervical HPV16 infection that either progressed to CIN3+ or cleared (not recorded which). This chain uses TRBV28 with TRBJ1-3; no clear D. The CDR3: CASSLQKSSGNTIYF. The CDR3 bases that were read are TGTGCCAGCAGTTTACAGAAGAGCTCTGGAAACACC.